The 29 T cell receptor beta chains reported below all come from one sample, sequenced in a study of blood T cell repertoires in COVID-19. Data came from immunoSEQ multiplex PCR; TCRdb stores just in-frame clones and leaves some out. The data contain under 170,000 clones, around 84% of them singletons. The material sequenced was peripheral blood. Receptors were obtained from a man in his sixties or seventies with acute or convalescent COVID-19.

The chain joins TRBV5-4 to TRBJ2-5; 7 nucleotides match TRBD1. With 0 bases clipped from V and 4 bases from J, the junction kept 9 bases outside the gene matches. Germline-derived CDR1 and CDR2 are SGHNT and YYREEE (reference sequence). The CDR3 consists of 16 residues. The CDR3 protein is CASSLAGQGVGETQYF. The CDR3 DNA reads TGTGCCAGCAGCTTGGCCGGGCAGGGGGTAGGAGAGACCCAGTACTTC.

The chain is built from TRBV27 and TRBJ1-6; 7 bases are a match to TRBD1. The V gene's germline CDR1 is MNHEY and CDR2 SMNVEV (reference sequence). V shed 6 bases, J shed 5 bases, and the junction held 7 bases outside the gene matches. This CDR3 is built from 15 residues. CDR3 loop: CASRIQGPHNSPLHF. As DNA, the CDR3 is TGTGCCAGCAGGATACAGGGGCCACATAATTCACCCCTCCACTTT.

The chain uses TRBV18 and TRBJ2-5, with TRBD2 matching 8 bases. Germline V gives CDR1 KGHSH, CDR2 LQKENI. This CDR3 spans 14 amino acids. Trimming removed 5 bases from V and 2 bases from J; junction bases left unmatched: 4. The CDR3 here is CASSATSEQETQYF. The CDR3 coding sequence is TGTGCCAGCTCAGCGACTAGCGAACAAGAGACCCAGTACTTC.

CDR3 bases: TGCGCCAGCAGCCCCGAACAATTCTACGAGCAGTACTTC. This encodes CASSPEQFYEQYF. The genes are TRBV5-1 and TRBJ2-7; no firm D call. The CDR3 covers 13 residues. Per the germline V gene, CDR1 is SGHRS and CDR2 is YFSETQ. With 4 bases removed from V and 3 bases from J, the gap between germline ends came to 11 bases. The variable domain in full, with the rest retrieved from reference TRBV5-1 and TRBJ2-7, is KAGVTQTPRYLIKTRGQQVTLSCSPISGHRSVSWYQQTPGQGLQFLFEYFSETQRNKGNFPGRFSGRQFSNSRSEMNVSTLELGDSALYLCASSPEQFYEQYFGPGTRLTVT.

The chain carries TRBV27 and TRBJ2-7; 7 positions agree with TRBD1. CDR3 size: 14 residues. With V trimmed by 6 bases and J by 2 bases, 7 bases remained unmatched. CDR1 MNHEY and CDR2 SMNVEV come from the germline V gene (reference sequence). The chain's CDR3 is CASRVTGVTYEQYF. DNA for the CDR3: TGTGCCAGCAGAGTTACAGGGGTGACCTACGAGCAGTACTTC.

The genes are TRBV3-1 (or the pseudogene TRBV3-2) and TRBJ2-3; 10 positions agree with TRBD2. The CDR3 covers 17 residues. Germline V lookup: CDR1 LGHDT, CDR2 YNNKEL (reference sequence). Trimming took 4 bases from V and 2 from J; bases not matched to a gene: 9. CDR3 nucleotide sequence: TGTGCCAGCAGCCGGGGGGCTAGCGGGAGCGCCACAGATACGCAGTATTTT. Encoded protein: CASSRGASGSATDTQYF.

V usage is TRBV24-1 and J usage is TRBJ1-5, with 7 bases lining up with TRBD1. The CDR3 runs to 15 residues. Germline CDR1 and CDR2: KGHDR and SFDVKD. With V trimmed by 4 bases and J by 2 bases, 4 bases remained unmatched. The CDR3: CATSDRQGGNQPQHF. The CDR3 DNA sequence: TGTGCCACCAGTGACCGACAGGGAGGCAATCAGCCCCAGCATTTT.

Here the CDR3 DNA reads TGCGCCAGCAGCTTGGAACATAGGAGTACAGATACGCAGTATTTT. It specifies CASSLEHRSTDTQYF. This chain links TRBV5-1 with TRBJ2-3; D unresolved. This CDR3 contains 15 residues. Trimming removed 0 bases at V and 3 bases at J, with 11 bases between. Per the germline V gene, CDR1 is SGHRS and CDR2 is YFSETQ.

J is TRBJ2-1 and V is TRBV5-1; 7 bases match TRBD1. This CDR3 has 15 amino acids. V dropped 0 bases and J dropped 9; count of bases not matched to a gene: 9. The germline V gene has CDR1 SGHRS and CDR2 YFSETQ. The CDR3: CASSLGPGGLGEQFF. As DNA, the CDR3 is TGCGCCAGCAGCTTGGGACCAGGGGGTCTGGGTGAGCAGTTCTTC.

The chain uses TRBV5-3 and TRBJ2-7; 12 nucleotides agree with TRBD2. TRBV5-3 is assigned to the ORF class and has an uncertain function. The V and J ends lost 3 bases and 0 bases, in that order; junction bases with no gene match: 13. The CDR3 runs 19 residues. CDR3 DNA: TGTGCCAGAAGCTCTGCAACTACTAGCGGGAGGCCTAGCTCCTACGAGCAGTACTTC. Its translation: CARSSATTSGRPSSYEQYF.

V gene TRBV11-2 combines with J gene TRBJ2-3, with D possibly matching TRBD2 (5 bases). V gave up 6 bases and J gave up 0 bases, with 16 bases separating them. Germline CDR1 and CDR2: SGHAT and FQNNGV. The CDR3 totals 16 residues. The CDR3 DNA is TGTGCCAGCAGGCTAGACGGAGCGGCCAGCACAGATACGCAGTATTTT. Translating gives CASRLDGAASTDTQYF.

The chain links TRBV2 to TRBJ1-2, with D maybe TRBD1 (6 bases). From germline, CDR1 is SNHLY and CDR2 FYNNEI. The CDR3 runs 16 residues. Deletions cut 6 bases from V and 5 bases from J, with 22 bases between. The CDR3 sequence: CASSLSAGDPGYGYTF. The CDR3 DNA is TGTGCCAGCAGCTTGTCTGCAGGGGACCCGGGTTATGGCTACACCTTC.

The DNA for the CDR3 is TGTGCCAGCAGCCTCTCCGGACAGGGAGGGACTGAAGCTTTCTTT. This translates into CASSLSGQGGTEAFF. The chain links TRBV6-2 or TRBV6-3 to TRBJ1-1, with TRBD1 matching 8 bases. The CDR3 runs 15 residues. CDR1 and CDR2 (germline): MNHEY, SVGEGT. The V segment lost 6 bases and the J segment 5 bases; nucleotides outside the gene matches: 11.

The rearrangement uses TRBV28 and TRBJ1-2; D remains unclear. V lost 3 bases to trimming and J lost 7 bases, with 15 bases between them. Germline CDR1 reads MDHEN; CDR2 reads SYDVKM. The CDR3 spans 14 residues. CDR3 DNA: TGTGCCAGCAGTTTCCTTCCGTCTCCTATTGGCTACACCTTC. Its translation: CASSFLPSPIGYTF.

The V and J genes are TRBV30 and TRBJ1-1; 7 nucleotides match TRBD1. The CDR3 is made up of 13 amino acids. CDR1 and CDR2 from the germline V gene are GTSNPN and SVGIG (reference sequence). V lost 3 bases and J lost 1; bases outside the gene matches: 2. CDR3 DNA: TGTGCCTGGAGCCGGGACAGGAACACTGAAGCTTTCTTT. Translation gives CAWSRDRNTEAFF.

CDR3 bases: TGTGCCAGCAGCTTACAGGGGCCAAATAATTCACCCCTCCACTTT. It encodes CASSLQGPNNSPLHF. V gene TRBV5-4 combines with J gene TRBJ1-6, with TRBD1 matching 7 bases. Germline assignment: CDR1 SGHNT and CDR2 YYREEE (reference sequence). The CDR3 is made up of 15 amino acids. Trimming at V came to 2 bases and at J to 5 bases, leaving 4 bases not matched to a gene. Looking up the rest from reference TRBV5-4 and TRBJ1-6 gives the full variable domain: ETGVTQSPTHLIKTRGQQVTLRCSSQSGHNTVSWYQQALGQGPQFIFQYYREEENGRGNFPPRFSGLQFPNYSSELNVNALELDDSALYLCASSLQGPNNSPLHFGNGTRLTVT.

The chain carries TRBV5-3 and TRBJ1-1, with D perhaps TRBD1 (6 bases). TRBV5-3 is treated as an ORF (open reading frame) with a function not yet certain. The CDR3 runs to 14 residues. The V end lost 2 bases, the J end lost 3 bases, and 11 bases lay between the germline ends. The CDR3 nucleotides read TGTGCCAGAAGCTTTCCAGGGGTTTACACTGAAGCTTTCTTT. Its protein product is CARSFPGVYTEAFF.

The genes are TRBV7-2 and TRBJ2-5, with D possibly being TRBD2 (6 bases). The CDR3 extends over 15 amino acids. Trimming pared 2 bases from V and 1 base from J, leaving 11 bases between. The germline CDR1 and CDR2 sequences are SGHTA and FQGNSA. CDR3 in amino acids: CASSLNQGGQETQYF. The CDR3 DNA follows: TGTGCCAGCAGCTTAAATCAGGGAGGCCAAGAGACCCAGTACTTC. Full variable domain (missing parts from reference TRBV7-2 and TRBJ2-5): GAGVSQSPSNKVTEKGKDVELRCDPISGHTALYWYRQSLGQGLEFLIYFQGNSAPDKSGLPSDRFSAERTGGSVSTLTIQRTQQEDSAVYLCASSLNQGGQETQYFGPGTRLLVL.

The genes are TRBV9 and TRBJ1-2; D is unresolved. The ends were cut back, 4 bases at V and 1 base at J, with 11 bases in the middle. The CDR3 runs 14 residues. Germline CDR1 reads SGDLS; CDR2 reads YYNGEE. The CDR3 DNA sequence: TGTGCCAGCAGCACCCAGGTCCATAACTATGGCTACACCTTC. This gives the protein CASSTQVHNYGYTF.

The V and J genes are TRBV20-1 and TRBJ2-5, with TRBD1 matching 7 bases. The CDR3 covers 11 residues. The germline V gene encodes CDR1 DFQATT and CDR2 SNEGSKA (reference sequence). The DNA for the CDR3 is TGCATATTCAGGGGGTCGGGGACCCAGTACTTC. Protein sequence: CIFRGSGTQYF.

This sequence joins TRBV12-5 and TRBJ2-7; tentative D call: TRBD2 (7 bases). V was clipped by 6 bases and J by 6 bases, with 12 bases between them. Germline V CDR1 and CDR2: LGHNT, FRNRAP. The CDR3 loop spans 12 amino acids. This CDR3 is CASGRGAGEQYF. Written as DNA, the CDR3 is TGTGCTAGTGGCCGGGGGGCGGGCGAGCAGTACTTC.

CDR3 DNA sequence: TGTGCCAGCAGCCCCGCCGGGACAGGGTTTATGGAGCAGTACTTC. It is translated as CASSPAGTGFMEQYF. The rearrangement uses TRBV9 and TRBJ2-7, with TRBD1 identical over 9 bases. Germline CDR1 and CDR2: SGDLS and YYNGEE. The CDR3 runs 15 residues. V shed 4 bases and J 7 bases; nucleotides not matched to a gene: 12.

V and J are TRBV27 and TRBJ2-1; 7 bases align to TRBD2. Trimming at V came to 8 bases and at J to 4 bases, leaving 8 bases not matched to a gene. CDR1 is MNHEY, CDR2 SMNVEV, per germline (reference sequence). CDR3 length: 14 residues. CDR3: CASHRSGDYNEQFF. The CDR3 DNA reads TGTGCCAGCCATAGGAGCGGGGATTACAATGAGCAGTTCTTC.

The chain has TRBV28 and TRBJ1-5; possible D gene TRBD1, 6 bases. In germline, CDR1 is MDHEN, CDR2 SYDVKM. V was shortened by 6 bases and J by 1 base, with 13 bases between the two germline ends. This CDR3 has 15 amino acids. The CDR3 protein is CASRAGGRSNQPQHF. CDR3 nucleotides: TGTGCCAGCAGGGCTGGGGGCCGAAGCAATCAGCCCCAGCATTTT. The full variable domain, completed using reference TRBV28 and TRBJ1-5, is DVKVTQSSRYLVKRTGEKVFLECVQDMDHENMFWYRQDPGLGLRLIYFSYDVKMKEKGDIPEGYSVSREKKERFSLILESASTNQTSMYLCASRAGGRSNQPQHFGDGTRLSIL.

This rearrangement joins TRBV19 to TRBJ2-7, with D possibly matching TRBD2 (6 bases). This CDR3 is 13 amino acids long. The V end was cut by 9 bases, the J end by 2 bases, with 14 bases between. Germline CDR1 is LNHDA and CDR2 is SQIVND (reference sequence). Here the CDR3 DNA reads TGTGCCAGCCGTGCCACTAGCACCTACGAGCAGTACTTC. It encodes CASRATSTYEQYF.

This clone was counted a single time. This sequence joins TRBV5-1 and TRBJ2-7; 11 nucleotides match TRBD1. V was clipped by 0 bases and J by 6 bases; unmatched bases: 11. CDR3 length: 17 amino acids. Germline CDR1 reads SGHRS; CDR2 reads YFSETQ. The CDR3 is CASSLAVGQGVYGEQYF. In DNA form, the CDR3 reads TGCGCCAGCAGCTTGGCCGTGGGACAGGGGGTTTACGGCGAGCAGTACTTC.

This clone occurred a few times. V gene TRBV19 combines with J gene TRBJ2-7; 14 nucleotides align to TRBD2. Germline-derived CDR1 and CDR2 are LNHDA and SQIVND (reference sequence). CDR3 length equals 16 residues. Trimming removed 5 bases from V and 0 bases from J; junction bases left unmatched: 3. The CDR3 loop reads CASSQGTSGSSYEQYF. The CDR3 DNA sequence: TGTGCCAGTAGTCAGGGGACTAGCGGGAGCTCCTACGAGCAGTACTTC.

This clone was seen only once. This chain connects TRBV28 to TRBJ1-2; D gene ambiguous. The CDR3 is 14 amino acids. V was cut by 7 bases and J by 8 bases, with 20 bases left in between. Germline CDR1 is MDHEN and CDR2 is SYDVKM. The CDR3 reads CASTTWGSPGGYTF. DNA of the CDR3: TGTGCCAGCACGACCTGGGGATCGCCGGGAGGCTACACCTTC.

This chain uses TRBV28 with TRBJ1-5; possible D gene TRBD1, 6 bases. CDR3 size: 15 residues. V lost 7 bases and J lost 0, with 13 bases in between. Germline CDR1 reads MDHEN; CDR2 reads SYDVKM. CDR3 DNA: TGTGCCAGCACCACCGGACAGCTTAGCAATCAGCCCCAGCATTTT. As protein: CASTTGQLSNQPQHF. Combining the CDR3 with reference TRBV28 and TRBJ1-5 gives the whole variable domain DVKVTQSSRYLVKRTGEKVFLECVQDMDHENMFWYRQDPGLGLRLIYFSYDVKMKEKGDIPEGYSVSREKKERFSLILESASTNQTSMYLCASTTGQLSNQPQHFGDGTRLSIL.